The clone carrying this TCR beta chain was seen many times. What it binds is not known. This CDR3 has 14 amino acids. Deletions cut 5 bases from V and 0 bases from J, with 8 bases between. Germline V gene sequence: CDR1 SGHTA, CDR2 FQGNSA. A J-beta primer mix and a sample-barcoded 5' primer were used in a second PCR of roughly 7 to 12 cycles. TCRdb re-analysed the 5' RACE reads in MiXCR, keeping a single row per CDR3 protein. The table has over a million distinct CDR3 sequences, over 35% seen once; the top ten hold approximately 20%. The entry originates in a study of blood T cells in healthy people across ages. Study results and caveats: Whereas aged donors had fewer naive CD4+ cells, long-lived donors had more of them and higher diversity. The unsorted PBMCs prevented any conclusive comparison of naive versus antigen-experienced cells.

The source is a woman aged 55-69 years in good health. Sequenced material: blood. The chain recombines TRBV7-2 with TRBJ1-5; no clear D gene. The CDR3 bases are TGTGCCAGCAGCCTGTGGGTTAGCAATCAGCCCCAGCATTTT. Protein sequence: CASSLWVSNQPQHF.